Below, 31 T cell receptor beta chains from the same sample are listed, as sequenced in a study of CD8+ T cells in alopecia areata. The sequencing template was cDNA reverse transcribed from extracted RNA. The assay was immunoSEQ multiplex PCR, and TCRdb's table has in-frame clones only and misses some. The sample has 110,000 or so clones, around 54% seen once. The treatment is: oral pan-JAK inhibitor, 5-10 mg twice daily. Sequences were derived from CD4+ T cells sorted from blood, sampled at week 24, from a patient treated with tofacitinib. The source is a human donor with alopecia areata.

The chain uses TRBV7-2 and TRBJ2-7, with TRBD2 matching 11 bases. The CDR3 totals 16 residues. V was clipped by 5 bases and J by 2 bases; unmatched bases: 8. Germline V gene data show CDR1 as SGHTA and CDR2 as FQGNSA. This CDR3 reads CASSVGRLAGTYEQYF. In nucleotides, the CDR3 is TGTGCCAGCAGCGTCGGCAGACTAGCGGGGACCTACGAGCAGTACTTC.

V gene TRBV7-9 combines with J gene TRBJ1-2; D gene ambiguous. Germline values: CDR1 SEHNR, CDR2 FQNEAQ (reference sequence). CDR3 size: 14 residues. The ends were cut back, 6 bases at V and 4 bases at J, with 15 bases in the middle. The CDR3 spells CASSSARESYGYTF. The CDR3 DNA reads TGTGCCAGCAGTTCCGCCCGGGAAAGCTATGGCTACACCTTC.

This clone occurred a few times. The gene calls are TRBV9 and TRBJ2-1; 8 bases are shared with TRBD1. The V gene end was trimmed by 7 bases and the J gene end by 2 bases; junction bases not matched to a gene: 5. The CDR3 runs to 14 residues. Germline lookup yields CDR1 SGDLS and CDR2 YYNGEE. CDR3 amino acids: CASGQGATYNEQFF. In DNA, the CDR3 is TGTGCCAGCGGCCAGGGGGCGACCTACAATGAGCAGTTCTTC.

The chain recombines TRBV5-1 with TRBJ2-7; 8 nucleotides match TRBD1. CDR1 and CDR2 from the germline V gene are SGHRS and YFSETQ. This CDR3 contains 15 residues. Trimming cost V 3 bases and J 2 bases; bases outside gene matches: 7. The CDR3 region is CASSSGTGETYEQYF. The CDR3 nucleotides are TGCGCCAGCAGCTCCGGGACAGGTGAGACCTACGAGCAGTACTTC.

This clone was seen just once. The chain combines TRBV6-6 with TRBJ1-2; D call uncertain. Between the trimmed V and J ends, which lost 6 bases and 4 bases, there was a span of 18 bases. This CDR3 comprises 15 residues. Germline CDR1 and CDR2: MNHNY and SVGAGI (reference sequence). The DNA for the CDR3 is TGTGCCAGCAGAATCGGGGAATTCGGAGGCTATGGCTACACCTTC. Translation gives CASRIGEFGGYGYTF.

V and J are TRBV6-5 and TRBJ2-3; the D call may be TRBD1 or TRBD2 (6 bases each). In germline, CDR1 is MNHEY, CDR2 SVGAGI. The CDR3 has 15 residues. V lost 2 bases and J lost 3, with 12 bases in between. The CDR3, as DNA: TGTGCCAGCAGTTACCTCCCGGGGGCAACAGATACGCAGTATTTT. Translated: CASSYLPGATDTQYF.

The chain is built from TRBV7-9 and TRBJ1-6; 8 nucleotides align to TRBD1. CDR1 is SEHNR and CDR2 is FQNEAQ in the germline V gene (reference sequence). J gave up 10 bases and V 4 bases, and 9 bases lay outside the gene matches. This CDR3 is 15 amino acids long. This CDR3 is CASSSNQGAGSPLHF. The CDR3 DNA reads TGTGCCAGCAGCTCGAATCAGGGGGCCGGGTCACCCCTCCACTTT.

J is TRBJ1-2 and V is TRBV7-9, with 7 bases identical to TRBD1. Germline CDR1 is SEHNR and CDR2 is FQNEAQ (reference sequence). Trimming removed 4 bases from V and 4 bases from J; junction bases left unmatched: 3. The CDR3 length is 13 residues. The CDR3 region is CASSSRQGYGYTF. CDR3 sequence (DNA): TGTGCCAGCAGCTCTAGACAGGGCTATGGCTACACCTTC.

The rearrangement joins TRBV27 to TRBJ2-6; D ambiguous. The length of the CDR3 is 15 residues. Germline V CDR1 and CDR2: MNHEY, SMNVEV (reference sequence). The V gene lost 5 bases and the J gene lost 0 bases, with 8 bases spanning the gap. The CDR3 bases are TGTGCCAGCAGTCTACAGAGCTCTGGGGCCAACGTCCTGACTTTC. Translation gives CASSLQSSGANVLTF.

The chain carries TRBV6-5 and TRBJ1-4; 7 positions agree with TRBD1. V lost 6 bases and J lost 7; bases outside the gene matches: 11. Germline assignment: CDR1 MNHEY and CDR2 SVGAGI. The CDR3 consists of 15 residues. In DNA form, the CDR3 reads TGTGCCAGCAGCTCGCTAGGGACAGAAGTTGAAAAACTGTTTTTT. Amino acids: CASSSLGTEVEKLFF.

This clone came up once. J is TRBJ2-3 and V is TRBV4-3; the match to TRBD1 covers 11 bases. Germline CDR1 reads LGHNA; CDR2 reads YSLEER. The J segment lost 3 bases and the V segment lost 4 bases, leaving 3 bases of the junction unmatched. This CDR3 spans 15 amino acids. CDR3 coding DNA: TGCGCCAGCAGCCCCGGGGACAGGGGGACAGATACGCAGTATTTT. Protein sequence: CASSPGDRGTDTQYF.

The CDR3 DNA reads TGTGCCAGCAGCTTGAGGCGGACGACCTACGAGCAGTACTTC. The encoded protein is CASSLRRTTYEQYF. J is TRBJ2-7 and V is TRBV5-6; no clear D gene. V shed 1 base and J shed 2 bases, with 10 bases lying between them. The CDR3 loop spans 14 amino acids. The germline gives CDR1 SGHDT, CDR2 YYEEEE.

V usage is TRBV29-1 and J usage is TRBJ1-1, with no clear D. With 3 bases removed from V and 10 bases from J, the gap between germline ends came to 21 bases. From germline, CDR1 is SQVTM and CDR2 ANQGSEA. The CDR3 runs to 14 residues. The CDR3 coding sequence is TGCAGCGTTGACCCGGGAACAGTCTCAAGGGTAGCTTTCTTT. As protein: CSVDPGTVSRVAFF.

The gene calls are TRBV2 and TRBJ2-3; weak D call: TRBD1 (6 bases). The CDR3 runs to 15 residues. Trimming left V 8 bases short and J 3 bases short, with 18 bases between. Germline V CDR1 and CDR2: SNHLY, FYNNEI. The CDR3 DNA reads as TGTGCCAGCTCCCGGGATGGACAGAATACAGATACGCAGTATTTT. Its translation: CASSRDGQNTDTQYF.

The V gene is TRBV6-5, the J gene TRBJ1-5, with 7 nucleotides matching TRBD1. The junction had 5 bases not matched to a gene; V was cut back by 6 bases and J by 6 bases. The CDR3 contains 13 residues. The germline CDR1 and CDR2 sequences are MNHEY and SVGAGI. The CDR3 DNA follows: TGTGCCAGCAGGCCAGACAGGGTTCAGCCCCAGCATTTT. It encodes CASRPDRVQPQHF.

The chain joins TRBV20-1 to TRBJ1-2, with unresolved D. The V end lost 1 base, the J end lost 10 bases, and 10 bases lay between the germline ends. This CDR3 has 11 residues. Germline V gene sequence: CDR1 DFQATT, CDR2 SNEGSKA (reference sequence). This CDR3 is CSARGVQFYTF. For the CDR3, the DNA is TGCAGTGCTAGAGGGGTGCAGTTCTACACCTTC.

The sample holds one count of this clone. As DNA, the CDR3 is TGTGCCAGCAGGCGCCACAGGGGCAATCAGCCCCAGCATTTT. Translation: CASRRHRGNQPQHF. The chain employs TRBV5-6 and TRBJ1-5; weak D call: TRBD1 (6 bases). The germline CDR1 and CDR2 sequences are SGHDT and YYEEEE. CDR3 length equals 14 residues. Trimming left V 5 bases short and J 2 bases short, with 11 bases between.

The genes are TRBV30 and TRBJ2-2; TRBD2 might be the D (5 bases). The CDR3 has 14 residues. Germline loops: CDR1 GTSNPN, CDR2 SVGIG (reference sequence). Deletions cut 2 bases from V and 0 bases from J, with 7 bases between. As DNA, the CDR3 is TGTGCCTGGAGTTCGGGAACGAACACCGGGGAGCTGTTTTTT. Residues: CAWSSGTNTGELFF.

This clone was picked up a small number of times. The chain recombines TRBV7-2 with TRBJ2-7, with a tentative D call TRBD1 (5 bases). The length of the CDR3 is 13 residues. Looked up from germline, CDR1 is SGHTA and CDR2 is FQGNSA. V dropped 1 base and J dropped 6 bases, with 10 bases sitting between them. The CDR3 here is CASSLEGSGEQYF. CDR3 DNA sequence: TGTGCCAGCAGCTTAGAGGGGTCGGGCGAGCAGTACTTC.

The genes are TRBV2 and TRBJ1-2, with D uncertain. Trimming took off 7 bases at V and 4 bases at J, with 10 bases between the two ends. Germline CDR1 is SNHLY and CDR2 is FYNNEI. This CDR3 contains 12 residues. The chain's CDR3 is CASNGPLYGYTF. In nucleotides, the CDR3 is TGTGCCAGCAATGGTCCCCTCTATGGCTACACCTTC.

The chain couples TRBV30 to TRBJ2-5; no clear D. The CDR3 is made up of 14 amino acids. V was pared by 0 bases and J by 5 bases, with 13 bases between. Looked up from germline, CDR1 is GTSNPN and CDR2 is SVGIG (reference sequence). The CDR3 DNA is TGTGCCTGGAGTGTATCGCCGACACGCGAGACCCAGTACTTC. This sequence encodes CAWSVSPTRETQYF. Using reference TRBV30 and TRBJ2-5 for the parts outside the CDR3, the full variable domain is SQTIHQWPATLVQPVGSPLSLECTVEGTSNPNLYWYRQAAGRGLQLLFYSVGIGQISSEVPQNLSASRPQDRQFILSSKKLLLSDSGFYLCAWSVSPTRETQYFGPGTRLLVL.

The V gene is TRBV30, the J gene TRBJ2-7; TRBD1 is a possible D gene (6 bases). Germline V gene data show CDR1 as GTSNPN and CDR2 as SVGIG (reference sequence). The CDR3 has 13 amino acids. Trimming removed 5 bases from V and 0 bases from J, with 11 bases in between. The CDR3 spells CAWATGSSYEQYF. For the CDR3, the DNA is TGTGCCTGGGCGACAGGTAGCTCCTACGAGCAGTACTTC.

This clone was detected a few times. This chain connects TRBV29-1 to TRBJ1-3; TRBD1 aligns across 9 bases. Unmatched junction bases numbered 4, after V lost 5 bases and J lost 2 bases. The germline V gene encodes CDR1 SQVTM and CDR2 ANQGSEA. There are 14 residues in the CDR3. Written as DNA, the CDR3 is TGCAGCGTTACGGGACAGGGAACTGGAAACACCATATATTTT. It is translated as CSVTGQGTGNTIYF.

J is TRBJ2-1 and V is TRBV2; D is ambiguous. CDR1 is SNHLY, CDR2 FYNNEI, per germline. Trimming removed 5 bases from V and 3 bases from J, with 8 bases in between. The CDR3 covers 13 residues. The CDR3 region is CASSFASYNEQFF. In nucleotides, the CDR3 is TGTGCCAGCAGTTTCGCTAGCTACAATGAGCAGTTCTTC.

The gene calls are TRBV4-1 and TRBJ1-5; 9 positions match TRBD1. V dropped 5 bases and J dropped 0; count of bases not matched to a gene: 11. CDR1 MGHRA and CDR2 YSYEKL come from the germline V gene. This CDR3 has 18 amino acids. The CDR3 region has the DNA TGCGCCAGCAGCACCACCTCCGGGACAGGGAATAGCAATCAGCCCCAGCATTTT. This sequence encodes CASSTTSGTGNSNQPQHF.

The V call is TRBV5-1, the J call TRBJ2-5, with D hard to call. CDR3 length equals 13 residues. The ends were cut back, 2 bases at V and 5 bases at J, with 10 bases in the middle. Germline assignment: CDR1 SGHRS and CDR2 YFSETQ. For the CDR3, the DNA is TGCGCCAGCAGCTTAAACCCATCGGAGACCCAGTACTTC. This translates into CASSLNPSETQYF.

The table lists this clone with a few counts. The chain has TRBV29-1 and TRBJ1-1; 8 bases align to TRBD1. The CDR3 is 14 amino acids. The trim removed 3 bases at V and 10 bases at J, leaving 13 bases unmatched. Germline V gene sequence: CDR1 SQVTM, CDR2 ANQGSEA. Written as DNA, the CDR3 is TGCAGCGTTGATTTTCCAGGGGGCGCAAGCCCAGCTTTCTTT. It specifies CSVDFPGGASPAFF.

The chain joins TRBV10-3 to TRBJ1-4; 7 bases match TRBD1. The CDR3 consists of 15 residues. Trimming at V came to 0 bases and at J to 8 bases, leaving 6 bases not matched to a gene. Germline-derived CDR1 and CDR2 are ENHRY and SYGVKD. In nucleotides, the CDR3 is TGTGCCATCAGTGAGTCTCGGTCAGGGGGAGAAAAACTGTTTTTT. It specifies CAISESRSGGEKLFF.

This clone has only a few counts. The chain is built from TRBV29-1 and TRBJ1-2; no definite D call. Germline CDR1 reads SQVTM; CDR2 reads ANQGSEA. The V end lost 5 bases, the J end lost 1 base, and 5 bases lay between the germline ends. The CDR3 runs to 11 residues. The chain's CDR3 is CSVTDNYGYTF. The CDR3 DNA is TGCAGCGTTACGGATAACTATGGCTACACCTTC.

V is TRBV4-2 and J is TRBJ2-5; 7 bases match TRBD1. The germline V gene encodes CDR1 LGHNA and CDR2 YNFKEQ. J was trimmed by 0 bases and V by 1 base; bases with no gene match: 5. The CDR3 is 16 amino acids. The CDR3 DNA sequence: TGTGCCAGCAGCCAAGGCAGGGGGAAGTACCAAGAGACCCAGTACTTC. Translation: CASSQGRGKYQETQYF.

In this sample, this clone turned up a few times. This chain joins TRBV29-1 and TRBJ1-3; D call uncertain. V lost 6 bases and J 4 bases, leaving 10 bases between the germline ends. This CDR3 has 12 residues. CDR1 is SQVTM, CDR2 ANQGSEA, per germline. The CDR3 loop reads CSVNRGGNTIYF. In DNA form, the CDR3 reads TGCAGCGTCAACAGAGGAGGAAACACCATATATTTT.